The 22 T cell receptor beta chains listed next were all sequenced from one sample in a study of regulatory T cells in long-lasting Graves disease. Arm-PCR of CDR3 regions and iRepertoire HTBI primers were used to build TCR beta libraries. TCRdb re-called the multiplex PCR reads with MiXCR, one entry per CDR3 protein. The repertoire has around 450,000 distinct CDR3 sequences, roughly 21% of them found once; the top ten carry over 6%. Described time point: persistent/refractory GD, antithyroid drugs over 5 years with positive TRAb. There was RNA extracted from PBMCs, and the TCR library was made from it. The source was peripheral blood mononuclear cells (PBMCs), collected when the disease was refractory, from a patient treated with antithyroid drugs. The receptors originated from a female donor with Graves disease.

This clonotype was seen many times. The J gene is TRBJ1-5, the V gene TRBV28; TRBD1 matches 7 bases. The ends lost 6 bases at V and 4 bases at J; junction bases unmatched: 9. CDR3 length: 15 residues. Germline CDR1 reads MDHEN; CDR2 reads SYDVKM. This chain's CDR3 is CASRPGDRENQPQHF. The CDR3 DNA reads as TGTGCCAGCAGACCAGGTGACAGGGAGAATCAGCCCCAGCATTTT.

This clonotype was counted a few times. The CDR3 here is CASSPRLAGGPDTQYF. CDR3 DNA: TGTGCCAGCAGTCCGAGACTAGCGGGAGGCCCAGATACGCAGTATTTT. The chain employs TRBV27 and TRBJ2-3; 13 bases are shared with TRBD2. Germline V gene sequence: CDR1 MNHEY, CDR2 SMNVEV (reference sequence). V shed 5 bases and J 4 bases; nucleotides not matched to a gene: 6. CDR3 size: 16 residues.

The chain joins TRBV7-2 to TRBJ2-5; D is undetermined. The CDR3 is 15 residues long. The germline V gene encodes CDR1 SGHTA and CDR2 FQGNSA. Trimming left V 5 bases short and J 2 bases short, with 15 bases between. The CDR3 protein is CASSVDEVRQETQYF. CDR3 DNA sequence: TGTGCCAGCAGCGTCGACGAGGTGCGGCAAGAGACCCAGTACTTC.

This clonotype came up a few times. The chain recombines TRBV10-3 with TRBJ1-3; D may be TRBD1 (5 bases). V was trimmed by 6 bases and J by 4 bases, leaving 10 bases between them. The CDR3 loop spans 13 amino acids. Germline-derived CDR1 and CDR2 are ENHRY and SYGVKD. CDR3 sequence: CAISGTAGNTIYF. The CDR3 DNA reads as TGTGCCATCAGCGGGACTGCGGGAAACACCATATATTTT.

This clonotype was found many times. The V call is TRBV5-1, the J call TRBJ2-1; D is unclear. The CDR3 spans 14 residues. Germline V lookup: CDR1 SGHRS, CDR2 YFSETQ. Between the trimmed V and J ends, which lost 0 bases and 2 bases, there was a span of 6 bases. CDR3 region: CASSLEGTYNEQFF. DNA for the CDR3: TGCGCCAGCAGCTTGGAGGGCACCTACAATGAGCAGTTCTTC.

The chain uses TRBV14 and TRBJ1-5; D is possibly TRBD1 (5 bases). Germline CDR1 SGHDN, CDR2 FVKESK. V lost 2 bases and J 7 bases, leaving 24 bases between the germline ends. CDR3 length: 18 residues. In DNA, the CDR3 is TGTGCCAGCAGCCAAAAACGCCCAGGGACGACGGCATTACAGCCCCAGCATTTT. Encoded protein: CASSQKRPGTTALQPQHF. The variable domain in full, completed from reference TRBV14 and TRBJ1-5, reads EAGVTQFPSHSVIEKGQTVTLRCDPISGHDNLYWYRRVMGKEIKFLLHFVKESKQDESGMPNNRFLAERTGGTYSTLKVQPAELEDSGVYFCASSQKRPGTTALQPQHFGDGTRLSIL.

This clonotype was seen repeatedly, ten times or more. This chain links TRBV12-3 or TRBV12-4 with TRBJ1-2; tentative D call: TRBD1 (5 bases). This CDR3 spans 15 amino acids. The V gene lost 6 bases and the J gene lost 4 bases, with 18 bases spanning the gap. The CDR3 is CASSQRPGPRYGYTF. The CDR3 bases are TGTGCCAGCAGCCAAAGGCCGGGACCTCGCTATGGCTACACCTTC.

In its sample, this clonotype was seen a few times. V is TRBV24-1 and J is TRBJ2-7; 9 bases line up with TRBD1. V dropped 10 bases and J dropped 2; count of bases not matched to a gene: 2. The CDR3 has 12 amino acids. The germline gives CDR1 KGHDR, CDR2 SFDVKD. CDR3 DNA sequence: TGTGCCACGGGACAGGGACCCTACGAGCAGTACTTC. It encodes CATGQGPYEQYF.

The chain uses TRBV20-1 and TRBJ2-3, with a tentative D call TRBD1 (5 bases). Looked up from germline, CDR1 is DFQATT and CDR2 is SNEGSKA (reference sequence). Between the trimmed V and J ends, which lost 0 bases and 0 bases, there was a span of 10 bases. The CDR3 sequence is 15 residues long. The CDR3 nucleotides are TGCAGTGCTAGAGATTGGGGCTTTAGCACAGATACGCAGTATTTT. It is translated as CSARDWGFSTDTQYF.

This clonotype has a count of ten or more. The chain combines TRBV28 with TRBJ1-4; D call uncertain. The CDR3 contains 14 residues. V dropped 5 bases and J dropped 2 bases, with 9 bases sitting between them. In germline, CDR1 is MDHEN, CDR2 SYDVKM. CDR3 sequence: CASSPGNTNEKLFF. CDR3 coding DNA: TGTGCCAGCAGTCCGGGGAATACTAATGAAAAACTGTTTTTT.

This clonotype was found a few times. This chain links TRBV6-1 with TRBJ1-1; 9 bases map to TRBD1. V shed 3 bases and J 5 bases; nucleotides not matched to a gene: 10. This CDR3 has 16 residues. Germline assignment: CDR1 MNHNS and CDR2 SASEGT. The chain's CDR3 is CASSDSQTGGVTEAFF. The DNA of the CDR3 is TGTGCCAGCAGTGACTCCCAAACAGGGGGCGTTACTGAAGCTTTCTTT.

This clonotype was seen a few times. The genes are TRBV19 and TRBJ1-4, with D perhaps TRBD1 (5 bases). The CDR3 is 14 amino acids. Per germline, CDR1 LNHDA and CDR2 SQIVND (reference sequence). V lost 5 bases, J lost 8 bases, and 15 bases lay in between. CDR3 sequence: CASSRDSKKEKLFF. CDR3 coding DNA: TGTGCCAGTAGTCGGGACTCCAAAAAGGAAAAACTGTTTTTT.

The table lists this clonotype with many counts. V gene TRBV11-2 combines with J gene TRBJ1-6; D remains unclear. Per the germline V gene, CDR1 is SGHAT and CDR2 is FQNNGV. V was trimmed by 0 bases and J by 0 bases, leaving 6 bases between them. This CDR3 spans 16 amino acids. CDR3 DNA sequence: TGTGCCAGCAGCTTAGACACTAGCTCCTATAATTCACCCCTCCACTTT. Translation: CASSLDTSSYNSPLHF.

This clonotype was seen many times. DNA of the CDR3: TGTGCCAGCAGTATGGGGTTTTACACTGAAGCTTTCTTT. Its translation: CASSMGFYTEAFF. The chain couples TRBV6-2 or TRBV6-3 to TRBJ1-1; D not certain. The CDR3 extends over 13 amino acids. The germline V and J ends were trimmed by 5 bases and 3 bases, with 10 bases remaining between them. The germline gives CDR1 MNHEY, CDR2 SVGEGT.

The rearrangement links TRBV20-1 to TRBJ2-5, with 7 bases identical to TRBD1. Germline V lookup: CDR1 DFQATT, CDR2 SNEGSKA (reference sequence). The trim removed 1 base at V and 5 bases at J, leaving 10 bases unmatched. This CDR3 has 15 residues. The CDR3 DNA reads as TGCAGTGCTAGAGGGACAGGTCGGGTCGAGGAGACCCAGTACTTC. Translated, it gives CSARGTGRVEETQYF.

This clonotype occurred many times. J is TRBJ2-2 and V is TRBV12-3 or TRBV12-4; D perhaps matches TRBD1 (6 bases). This CDR3 is 16 amino acids long. V lost 7 bases and J lost 4, with 19 bases in between. In nucleotides, the CDR3 is TGTGCCAGCAACCAAGGGGGAGTGAGGGGCACCGGGGAGCTGTTTTTT. Amino acids: CASNQGGVRGTGELFF.

The V gene is TRBV28, the J gene TRBJ2-1; D is unresolved. CDR1 is MDHEN and CDR2 is SYDVKM in the germline V gene. Between the trimmed V and J ends, which lost 1 base and 7 bases, there was a span of 14 bases. The length of the CDR3 is 15 residues. The CDR3: CASSLLSGFLNEQFF. CDR3 nucleotides: TGTGCCAGCAGTTTATTGTCAGGATTCCTGAATGAGCAGTTCTTC.

This clonotype was detected a few times. The chain couples TRBV6-1 to TRBJ2-6, with D maybe TRBD2 (5 bases). Trimming cost V 8 bases and J 0 bases, with 26 bases left between them. The CDR3 is 20 amino acids. CDR1 is MNHNS, CDR2 SASEGT, per germline. This chain's CDR3 is CASLLRGQNLRSSGANVLTF. For the CDR3, the DNA is TGTGCCAGCCTCCTACGGGGTCAGAACCTCCGTTCCTCTGGGGCCAACGTCCTGACTTTC.

This clonotype was seen ten or more times. The rearrangement links TRBV28 to TRBJ2-5, with TRBD1 as a possible D gene (6 bases). Looked up from germline, CDR1 is MDHEN and CDR2 is SYDVKM. The CDR3 has 15 residues. The V end was cut by 4 bases, the J end by 6 bases, with 18 bases between. The CDR3 DNA is TGTGCCAGCAGTTCCGCCTCCGAGGGGGTAAAGACCCAGTACTTC. This gives the protein CASSSASEGVKTQYF.

The chain is built from TRBV12-3 or TRBV12-4 and TRBJ2-2; D call uncertain. Trimming removed 5 bases at V and 0 bases at J, with 13 bases between. The length of the CDR3 is 16 residues. The CDR3 DNA follows: TGTGCCAGCAGTGTCCCCAGGTTCGCGAACACCGGGGAGCTGTTTTTT. Amino acid sequence: CASSVPRFANTGELFF.

In its sample, this clonotype was seen once. The gene calls are TRBV7-6 and TRBJ2-2, with TRBD2 identical over 7 bases. Per germline, CDR1 SGHVS and CDR2 FNYEAQ. J lost 2 bases, V lost 2 bases, and 17 bases had no gene match. CDR3 size: 20 residues. CDR3 sequence reads: CASSLYMGSGRTQNTGELFF. The CDR3 DNA sequence: TGTGCCAGCAGCTTATATATGGGTTCCGGGAGGACACAAAACACCGGGGAGCTGTTTTTT.

In its sample, this clonotype was seen many times. The rearrangement uses TRBV24-1 and TRBJ2-7; 11 positions agree with TRBD1. With V trimmed by 3 bases and J by 1 base, 4 bases remained unmatched. This CDR3 spans 16 amino acids. Germline CDR1 is KGHDR and CDR2 is SFDVKD. This CDR3 is CATSDTGTGGSYEQYF. For the CDR3, the DNA is TGTGCCACCAGTGATACCGGGACAGGGGGTTCCTACGAGCAGTACTTC.